What follows are 19 T cell receptor beta chains derived from one specimen sequenced in a study of T cells in narcolepsy. Profiling relied on immunoSEQ multiplex PCR, and the TCRdb table lists in-frame clones only, not all of them. The profile shows about 22,000 clones, about 86% of them singletons. Input material: memory (CD45RA-) CD4+ T cells from blood. The origin of the receptors is a human donor in good health.

The genes are TRBV7-2 and TRBJ2-3; 9 bases map to TRBD2. The CDR3 totals 13 residues. The V and J ends lost 1 base and 13 bases, in that order; junction bases with no gene match: 6. Germline assignment: CDR1 SGHTA and CDR2 FQGNSA. The CDR3 is CASSLGGGTSKYF. The CDR3 region has the DNA TGTGCCAGCAGCTTAGGAGGTGGGACTAGCAAGTATTTT.

The chain joins TRBV10-3 to TRBJ1-1; D might be TRBD1 (6 bases). The V end lost 3 bases, the J end lost 5 bases, and 10 bases lay between the germline ends. The V gene's germline CDR1 is ENHRY and CDR2 SYGVKD. This CDR3 comprises 13 residues. The CDR3 nucleotides read TGTGCCATCAGTGACAGGGGAGATACTGAAGCTTTCTTT. As protein: CAISDRGDTEAFF.

This chain uses TRBV12-5 with TRBJ2-6; the match to TRBD2 covers 7 bases. Unmatched junction bases numbered 5, after V lost 3 bases and J lost 0 bases. This CDR3 region has 17 residues. CDR1 and CDR2 (germline): LGHNT, FRNRAP. The CDR3 coding sequence is TGTGCTAGTGGTTTTGCGACGGGGGGCTCTGGGGCCAACGTCCTGACTTTC. Its translation is CASGFATGGSGANVLTF.

The V gene is TRBV20-1, the J gene TRBJ2-7; TRBD1 is a possible D gene (6 bases). The CDR3 spans 11 residues. Trimming took off 6 bases at V and 5 bases at J, with 11 bases between the two ends. Germline lookup yields CDR1 DFQATT and CDR2 SNEGSKA (reference sequence). CDR3: CSAAQGNEQYF. DNA of the CDR3: TGCAGTGCCGCACAGGGTAACGAGCAGTACTTC.

The chain has TRBV5-4 and TRBJ2-5, with D uncertain. Trimming took off 1 base at V and 3 bases at J, with 4 bases between the two ends. Germline assignment: CDR1 SGHNT and CDR2 YYREEE (reference sequence). CDR3 length equals 12 residues. CDR3 bases: TGTGCCAGCAGCTTGCAGGAAGAGACCCAGTACTTC. Translating it yields CASSLQEETQYF.

This clone was observed a handful of times. The V call is TRBV19, the J call TRBJ1-1; the D gene is possibly TRBD1 (5 bases). Germline CDR1 reads LNHDA; CDR2 reads SQIVND (reference sequence). Trimming stripped 6 bases from V and 1 base from J, with 18 bases between. This CDR3 is built from 16 residues. CDR3 DNA sequence: TGTGCCAGTAGACCAAGGGGACGGACTGAGAACACTGAAGCTTTCTTT. This encodes CASRPRGRTENTEAFF. Full variable domain (missing parts from reference TRBV19 and TRBJ1-1): DGGITQSPKYLFRKEGQNVTLSCEQNLNHDAMYWYRQDPGQGLRLIYYSQIVNDFQKGDIAEGYSVSREKKESFPLTVTSAQKNPTAFYLCASRPRGRTENTEAFFGQGTRLTVV.

V gene TRBV11-2 combines with J gene TRBJ2-3; 7 nucleotides match TRBD2. Germline CDR1 is SGHAT and CDR2 is FQNNGV. This CDR3 comprises 15 residues. J gave up 1 base and V 1 base, and 2 bases lay outside the gene matches. CDR3 sequence (DNA): TGTGCCAGCAGCTTAGTTGCGGGGGGCACAGATACGCAGTATTTT. It encodes CASSLVAGGTDTQYF.

The J gene is TRBJ2-3, the V gene TRBV10-3, with TRBD1 matching 9 bases. The CDR3 is 15 amino acids. After removal of 8 bases from V and 3 bases from J, the junction contained 9 bases not matched to a gene. The V gene's germline CDR1 is ENHRY and CDR2 SYGVKD. The CDR3 region is CAIGRDRVGTDTQYF. The CDR3 DNA reads as TGTGCCATCGGCCGGGACAGGGTGGGGACAGATACGCAGTATTTT.

The rearrangement uses TRBV6-5 and TRBJ2-3; 8 nucleotides agree with TRBD1. Germline CDR1 MNHEY, CDR2 SVGAGI. This CDR3 contains 15 residues. J lost 1 base, V lost 5 bases, and 5 bases had no gene match. CDR3 sequence reads: CASSTGQGRTDTQYF. The DNA for the CDR3 is TGTGCCAGCAGTACTGGACAGGGACGCACAGATACGCAGTATTTT.

The chain recombines TRBV12-5 with TRBJ1-5, with D perhaps matching TRBD1 (5 bases). Germline V CDR1 and CDR2: LGHNT, FRNRAP. With 8 bases removed from V and 1 base from J, the gap between germline ends came to 12 bases. The CDR3 contains 14 residues. This CDR3 reads CASLGGSSNQPQHF. The CDR3 coding sequence is TGTGCTAGTCTCGGGGGTTCCAGCAATCAGCCCCAGCATTTT.

CDR3 in DNA: TGTGCCAGCAGCTTAGCACGCCGGGCGTTGGGCGATTCACCCCTCCACTTT. Its translation is CASSLARRALGDSPLHF. The chain employs TRBV7-2 and TRBJ1-6; D not resolved. Looked up from germline, CDR1 is SGHTA and CDR2 is FQGNSA. V lost 0 bases and J 8 bases, leaving 17 bases between the germline ends. This CDR3 has 17 residues.

The chain has TRBV19 and TRBJ2-1; 14 nucleotides agree with TRBD2. The CDR3 loop spans 15 amino acids. The germline CDR1 and CDR2 sequences are LNHDA and SQIVND (reference sequence). The trim removed 3 bases at V and 6 bases at J, leaving 1 base unmatched. CDR3 sequence reads: CASSIGTSGGNEQFF. For the CDR3, the DNA is TGTGCCAGTAGTATCGGGACTAGCGGGGGCAATGAGCAGTTCTTC.

The J gene is TRBJ1-2, the V gene TRBV4-3; 8 bases fit TRBD1. Germline-derived CDR1 and CDR2 are LGHNA and YSLEER. The CDR3 runs to 15 residues. The ends lost 0 bases at V and 7 bases at J; junction bases unmatched: 7. The CDR3 DNA sequence: TGCGCCAGCAGCCAAGATAAAGGACAGGGTCGTGGCTACACCTTC. Translation: CASSQDKGQGRGYTF.

This chain joins TRBV6-5 and TRBJ1-5, with D possibly TRBD1 on 6 matching bases. V lost 10 bases and J lost 6, with 16 bases in between. There are 13 residues in the CDR3. In germline, CDR1 is MNHEY, CDR2 SVGAGI. CDR3 in amino acids: CATQGLPSQPQHF. Here the CDR3 DNA reads TGTGCCACCCAGGGGTTACCAAGTCAGCCCCAGCATTTT.

The chain employs TRBV4-3 and TRBJ2-1; tentatively, D is TRBD2 (6 bases). The CDR3 loop spans 15 amino acids. Germline V gene lookup returns CDR1 LGHNA and CDR2 YSLEER. Trimming removed 0 bases at V and 6 bases at J, with 12 bases between. CDR3 loop: CASSQESRRGNEQFF. Here the CDR3 DNA reads TGCGCCAGCAGCCAAGAATCCCGGCGGGGCAATGAGCAGTTCTTC.

This clone was recorded a few times. This chain links TRBV9 with TRBJ2-3, with D tentatively TRBD2 (6 bases). Per germline, CDR1 SGDLS and CDR2 YYNGEE. The CDR3 runs to 14 residues. Trimming pared 3 bases from V and 5 bases from J, leaving 13 bases between. The CDR3 DNA sequence: TGTGCCAGCAGCGAAACGGGGGAGAGAGATACGCAGTATTTT. Translation: CASSETGERDTQYF.

The J gene is TRBJ2-1, the V gene TRBV5-6, with 7 bases fitting TRBD2. V lost 0 bases and J lost 6; bases outside the gene matches: 3. Germline-derived CDR1 and CDR2 are SGHDT and YYEEEE. This CDR3 has 14 amino acids. The CDR3 region has the DNA TGTGCCAGCAGCTTGGCAGCGGGGTCCAATGAGCAGTTCTTC. Protein: CASSLAAGSNEQFF.

The V and J genes are TRBV15 and TRBJ2-1; TRBD2 aligns across 14 bases. With V trimmed by 5 bases and J by 0 bases, 12 bases remained unmatched. The CDR3 sequence is 20 residues long. The germline CDR1 and CDR2 sequences are LNHNV and YYDKDF (reference sequence). The CDR3 region has the DNA TGTGCCACCAGCCCTTCCCCGGGACTAGCGGGGGTTAGCTCCTACAATGAGCAGTTCTTC. This gives the protein CATSPSPGLAGVSSYNEQFF. The whole variable domain, filled in from reference TRBV15 and TRBJ2-1, reads DAMVIQNPRYQVTQFGKPVTLSCSQTLNHNVMYWYQQKSSQAPKLLFHYYDKDFNNEADTPDNFQSRRPNTSFCFLDIRSPGLGDTAMYLCATSPSPGLAGVSSYNEQFFGPGTRLTVL.

This clone is termed medium-sized (0.01 to 0.1%). The chain couples TRBV2 to TRBJ1-1, with D unresolved. The CDR3 sequence is 13 residues long. The V end was cut by 4 bases, the J end by 7 bases, with 13 bases between. Germline lookup yields CDR1 SNHLY and CDR2 FYNNEI. The CDR3 region is CASSVRGGNEAFF. CDR3 DNA sequence: TGTGCCAGCAGTGTACGAGGCGGTAATGAAGCTTTCTTT.